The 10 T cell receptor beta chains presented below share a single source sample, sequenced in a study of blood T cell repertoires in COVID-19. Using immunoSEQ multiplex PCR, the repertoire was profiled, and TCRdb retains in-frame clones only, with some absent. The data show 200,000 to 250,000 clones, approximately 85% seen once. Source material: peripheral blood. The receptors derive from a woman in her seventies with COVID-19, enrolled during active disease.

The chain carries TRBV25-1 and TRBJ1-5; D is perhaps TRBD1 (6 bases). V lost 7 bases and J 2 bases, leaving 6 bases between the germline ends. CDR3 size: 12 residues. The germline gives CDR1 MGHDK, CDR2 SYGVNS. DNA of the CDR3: TGTGCCAGCAAGGGGGGCAATCAGCCCCAGCATTTT. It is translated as CASKGGNQPQHF.

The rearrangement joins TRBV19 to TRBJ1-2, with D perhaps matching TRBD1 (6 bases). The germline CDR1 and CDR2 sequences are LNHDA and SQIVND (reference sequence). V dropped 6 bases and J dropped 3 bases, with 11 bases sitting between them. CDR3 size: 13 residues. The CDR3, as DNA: TGTGCCAGTAGCCCCGACAGGTACTATGGCTACACCTTC. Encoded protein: CASSPDRYYGYTF. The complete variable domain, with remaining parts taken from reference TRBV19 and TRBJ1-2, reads DGGITQSPKYLFRKEGQNVTLSCEQNLNHDAMYWYRQDPGQGLRLIYYSQIVNDFQKGDIAEGYSVSREKKESFPLTVTSAQKNPTAFYLCASSPDRYYGYTFGSGTRLTVV.

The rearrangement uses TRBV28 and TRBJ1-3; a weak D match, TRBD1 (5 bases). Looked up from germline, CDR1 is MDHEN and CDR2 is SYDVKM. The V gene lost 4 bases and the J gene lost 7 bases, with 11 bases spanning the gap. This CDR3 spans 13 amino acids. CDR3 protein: CASSSYGGNTIYF. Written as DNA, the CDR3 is TGTGCCAGCAGTTCGTATGGGGGGAACACCATATATTTT.

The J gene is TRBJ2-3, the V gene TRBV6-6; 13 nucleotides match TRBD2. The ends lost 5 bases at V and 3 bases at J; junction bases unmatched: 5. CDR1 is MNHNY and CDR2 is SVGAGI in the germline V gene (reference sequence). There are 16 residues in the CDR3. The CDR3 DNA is TGTGCCAGCAGTACACTAGCGGGAGGGCCTACAGATACGCAGTATTTT. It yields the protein CASSTLAGGPTDTQYF.

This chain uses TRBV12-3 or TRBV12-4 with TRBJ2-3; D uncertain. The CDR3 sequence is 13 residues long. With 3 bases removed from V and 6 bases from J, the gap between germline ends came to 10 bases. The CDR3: CASSFVRRDTQYF. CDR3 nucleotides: TGTGCCAGCAGTTTCGTCCGTCGGGATACGCAGTATTTT.

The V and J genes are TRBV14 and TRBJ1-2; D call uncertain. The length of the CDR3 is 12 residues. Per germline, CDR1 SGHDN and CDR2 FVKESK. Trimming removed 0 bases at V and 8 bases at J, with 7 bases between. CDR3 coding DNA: TGTGCCAGCAGCCAAGATGCCCGGGGCTACACCTTC. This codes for CASSQDARGYTF.

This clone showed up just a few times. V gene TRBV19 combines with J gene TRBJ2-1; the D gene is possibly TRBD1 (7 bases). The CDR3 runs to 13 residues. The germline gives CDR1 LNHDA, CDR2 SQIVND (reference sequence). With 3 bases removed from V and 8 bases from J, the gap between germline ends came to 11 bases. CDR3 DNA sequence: TGTGCCAGTAGTATTGGAGGGGGCTATGAGCAGTTCTTC. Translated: CASSIGGGYEQFF.

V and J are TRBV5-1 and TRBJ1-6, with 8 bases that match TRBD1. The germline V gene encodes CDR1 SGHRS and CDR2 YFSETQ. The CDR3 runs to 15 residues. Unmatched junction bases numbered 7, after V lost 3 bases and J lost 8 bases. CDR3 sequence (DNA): TGCGCCAGCAGCTCCGGGACAGGCCCCTATTCACCCCTCCACTTT. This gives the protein CASSSGTGPYSPLHF.

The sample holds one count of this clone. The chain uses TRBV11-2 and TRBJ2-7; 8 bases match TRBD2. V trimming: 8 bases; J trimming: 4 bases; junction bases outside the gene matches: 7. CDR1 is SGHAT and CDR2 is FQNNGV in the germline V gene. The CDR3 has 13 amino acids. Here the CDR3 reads CASARGGAYEQYF. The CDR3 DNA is TGTGCCAGCGCCCGGGGGGGCGCGTACGAGCAGTACTTC.

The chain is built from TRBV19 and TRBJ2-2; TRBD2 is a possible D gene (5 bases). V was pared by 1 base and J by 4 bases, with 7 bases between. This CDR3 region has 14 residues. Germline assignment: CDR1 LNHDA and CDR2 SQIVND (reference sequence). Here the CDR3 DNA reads TGTGCCAGTAGTATAGTTGGGAGCACCGGGGAGCTGTTTTTT. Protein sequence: CASSIVGSTGELFF.